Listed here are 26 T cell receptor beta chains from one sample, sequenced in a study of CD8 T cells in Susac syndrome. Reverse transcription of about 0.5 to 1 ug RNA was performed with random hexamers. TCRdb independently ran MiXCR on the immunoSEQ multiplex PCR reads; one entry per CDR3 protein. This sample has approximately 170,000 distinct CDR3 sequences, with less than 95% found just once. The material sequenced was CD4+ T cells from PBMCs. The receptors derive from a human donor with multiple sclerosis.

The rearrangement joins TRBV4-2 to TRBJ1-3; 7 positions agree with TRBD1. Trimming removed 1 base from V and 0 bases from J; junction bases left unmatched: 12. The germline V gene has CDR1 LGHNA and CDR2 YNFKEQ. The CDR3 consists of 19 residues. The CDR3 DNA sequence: TGTGCCAGCAGCCAAGTGGCGACAGGGTGGTCCGACTCTGGAAACACCATATATTTT. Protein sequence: CASSQVATGWSDSGNTIYF.

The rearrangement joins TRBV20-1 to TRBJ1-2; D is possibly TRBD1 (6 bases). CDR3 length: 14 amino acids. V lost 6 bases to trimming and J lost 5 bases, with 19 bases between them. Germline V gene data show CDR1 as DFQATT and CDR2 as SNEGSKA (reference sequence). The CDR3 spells CSASQQGTWYGYTF. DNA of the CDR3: TGCAGTGCCTCGCAACAGGGCACGTGGTATGGCTACACCTTC.

CDR3: CARQDRSYGYTF. CDR3 nucleotides: TGTGCCAGACAAGACAGATCTTATGGCTACACCTTC. The chain recombines TRBV2 with TRBJ1-2; TRBD1 might be the D (5 bases). This CDR3 contains 12 residues. Trimming stripped 9 bases from V and 5 bases from J, with 13 bases between. The germline CDR1 and CDR2 sequences are SNHLY and FYNNEI.

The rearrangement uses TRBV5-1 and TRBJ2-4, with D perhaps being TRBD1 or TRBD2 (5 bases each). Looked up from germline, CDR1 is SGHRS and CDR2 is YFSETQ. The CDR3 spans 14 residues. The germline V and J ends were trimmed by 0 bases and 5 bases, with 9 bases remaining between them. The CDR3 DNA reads TGCGCCAGCAGCTTGGAGGGACGGGAAAACATTCAGTACTTC. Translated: CASSLEGRENIQYF.

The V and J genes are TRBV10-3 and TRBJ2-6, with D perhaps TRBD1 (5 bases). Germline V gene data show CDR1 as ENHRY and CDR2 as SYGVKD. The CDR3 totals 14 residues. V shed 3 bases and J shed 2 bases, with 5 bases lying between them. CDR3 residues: CAISDRAGANVLTF. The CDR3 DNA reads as TGTGCCATCAGTGACAGGGCTGGGGCCAACGTCCTGACTTTC.

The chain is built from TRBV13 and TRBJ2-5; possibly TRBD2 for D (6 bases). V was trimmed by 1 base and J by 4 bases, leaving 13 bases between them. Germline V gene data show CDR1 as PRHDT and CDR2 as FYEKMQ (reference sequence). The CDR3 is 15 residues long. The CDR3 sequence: CASSLEGGVGETQYF. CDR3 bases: TGTGCCAGCAGCTTAGAAGGCGGGGTAGGAGAGACCCAGTACTTC.

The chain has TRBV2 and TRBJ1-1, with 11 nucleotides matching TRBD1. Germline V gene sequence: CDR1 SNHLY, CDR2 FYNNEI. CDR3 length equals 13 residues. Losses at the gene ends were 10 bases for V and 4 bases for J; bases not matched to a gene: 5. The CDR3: CATTGQGGTEAFF. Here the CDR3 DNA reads TGTGCCACTACGGGACAGGGGGGCACTGAAGCTTTCTTT.

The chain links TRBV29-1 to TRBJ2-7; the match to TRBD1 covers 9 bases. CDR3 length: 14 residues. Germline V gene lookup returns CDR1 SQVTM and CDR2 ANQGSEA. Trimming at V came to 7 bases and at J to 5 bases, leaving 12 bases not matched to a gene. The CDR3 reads CSGGSGQGWNEQYF. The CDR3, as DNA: TGCAGCGGGGGATCGGGACAGGGATGGAACGAGCAGTACTTC.

The CDR3 nucleotides are TGTGCCAGCAGCCTACATAGAACTGAAGCTTTCTTT. Translating gives CASSLHRTEAFF. The chain joins TRBV3-1 to TRBJ1-1; D call uncertain. Trimming pared 4 bases from V and 5 bases from J, leaving 8 bases between. Germline V CDR1 and CDR2: LGHDT, YNNKEL (reference sequence). The CDR3 has 12 amino acids. Full variable domain (remainder filled in from reference TRBV3-1 and TRBJ1-1): DTAVSQTPKYLVTQMGNDKSIKCEQNLGHDTMYWYKQDSKKFLKIMFSYNNKELIINETVPNRFSPKSPDKAHLNLHINSLELGDSAVYFCASSLHRTEAFFGQGTRLTVV.

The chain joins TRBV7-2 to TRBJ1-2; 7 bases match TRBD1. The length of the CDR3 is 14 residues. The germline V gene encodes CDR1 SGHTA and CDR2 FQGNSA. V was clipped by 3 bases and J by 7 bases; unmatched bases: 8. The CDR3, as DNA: TGTGCCAGCAGCTTCCCGGACAGGAAAAGTGGCTACACCTTC. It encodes CASSFPDRKSGYTF. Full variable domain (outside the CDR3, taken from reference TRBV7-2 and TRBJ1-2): GAGVSQSPSNKVTEKGKDVELRCDPISGHTALYWYRQSLGQGLEFLIYFQGNSAPDKSGLPSDRFSAERTGGSVSTLTIQRTQQEDSAVYLCASSFPDRKSGYTFGSGTRLTVV.

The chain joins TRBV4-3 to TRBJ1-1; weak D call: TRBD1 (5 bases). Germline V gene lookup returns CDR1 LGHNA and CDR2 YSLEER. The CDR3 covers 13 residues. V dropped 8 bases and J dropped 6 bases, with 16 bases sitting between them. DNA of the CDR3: TGCGCCAGCGGACCCCAGGGAATTTCTGAAGCTTTCTTT. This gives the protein CASGPQGISEAFF.

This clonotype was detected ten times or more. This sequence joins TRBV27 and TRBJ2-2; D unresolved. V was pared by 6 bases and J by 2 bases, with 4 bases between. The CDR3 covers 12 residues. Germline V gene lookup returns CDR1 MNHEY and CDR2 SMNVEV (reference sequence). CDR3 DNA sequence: TGTGCCAGCAGCCTAAACACCGGGGAGCTGTTTTTT. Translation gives CASSLNTGELFF.

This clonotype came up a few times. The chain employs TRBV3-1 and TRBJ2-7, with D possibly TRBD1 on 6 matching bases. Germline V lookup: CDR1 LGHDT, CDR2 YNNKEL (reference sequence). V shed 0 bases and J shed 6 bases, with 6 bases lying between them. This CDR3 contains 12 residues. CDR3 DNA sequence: TGTGCCAGCAGCCAAGACAGGGGCGAGCAGTACTTC. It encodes CASSQDRGEQYF.

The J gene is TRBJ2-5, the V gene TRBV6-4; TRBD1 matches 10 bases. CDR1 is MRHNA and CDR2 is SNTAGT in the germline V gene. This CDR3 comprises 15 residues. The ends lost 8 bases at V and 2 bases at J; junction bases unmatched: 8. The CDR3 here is CASWTGGEGQETQYF. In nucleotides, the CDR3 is TGTGCCAGCTGGACAGGGGGTGAGGGTCAAGAGACCCAGTACTTC.

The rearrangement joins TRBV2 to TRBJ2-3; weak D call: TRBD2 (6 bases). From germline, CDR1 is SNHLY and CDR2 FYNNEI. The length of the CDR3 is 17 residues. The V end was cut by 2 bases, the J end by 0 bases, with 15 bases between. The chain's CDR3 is CASSEFGSGLSTDTQYF. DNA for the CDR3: TGTGCCAGCAGTGAATTTGGTAGCGGTCTAAGCACAGATACGCAGTATTTT.

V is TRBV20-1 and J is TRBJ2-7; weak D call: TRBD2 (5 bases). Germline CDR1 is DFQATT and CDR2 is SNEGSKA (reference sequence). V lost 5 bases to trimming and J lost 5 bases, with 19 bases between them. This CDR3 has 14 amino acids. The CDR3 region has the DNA TGCAGTGCTCGGGGTGCTGGCGGCACTAACGAGCAGTACTTC. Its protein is CSARGAGGTNEQYF.

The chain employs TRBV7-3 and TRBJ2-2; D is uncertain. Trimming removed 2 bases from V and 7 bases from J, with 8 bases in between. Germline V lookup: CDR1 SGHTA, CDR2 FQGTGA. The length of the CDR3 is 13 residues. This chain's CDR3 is CASSLEMVGELFF. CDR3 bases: TGTGCCAGCAGCTTAGAGATGGTCGGGGAGCTGTTTTTT.

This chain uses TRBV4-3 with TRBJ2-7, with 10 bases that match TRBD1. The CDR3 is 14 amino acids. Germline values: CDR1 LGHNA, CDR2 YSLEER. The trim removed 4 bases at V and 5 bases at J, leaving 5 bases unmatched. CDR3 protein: CASSRLTGGHEQYF. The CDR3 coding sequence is TGCGCCAGCAGCCGACTGACAGGGGGCCACGAGCAGTACTTC.

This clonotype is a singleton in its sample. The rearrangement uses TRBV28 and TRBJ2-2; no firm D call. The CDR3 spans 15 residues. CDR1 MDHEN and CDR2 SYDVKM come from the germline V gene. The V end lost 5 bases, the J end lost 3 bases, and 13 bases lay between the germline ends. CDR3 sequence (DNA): TGTGCCAGCAGTCCCTCCGCGCGGTACACCGGGGAGCTGTTTTTT. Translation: CASSPSARYTGELFF.

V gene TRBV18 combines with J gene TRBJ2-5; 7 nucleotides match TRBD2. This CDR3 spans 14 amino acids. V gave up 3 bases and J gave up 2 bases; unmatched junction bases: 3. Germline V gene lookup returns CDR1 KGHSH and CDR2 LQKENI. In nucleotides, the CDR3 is TGTGCCAGCTCACCGAGCGGGACTCAAGAGACCCAGTACTTC. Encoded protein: CASSPSGTQETQYF.

The CDR3 here is CASSPVGGVAPGTDTQYF. CDR3 bases: TGCGCCAGCAGCCCGGTGGGCGGTGTTGCGCCCGGCACAGATACGCAGTATTTT. The J gene is TRBJ2-3, the V gene TRBV5-1, with D unclear. V was pared by 4 bases and J by 1 base, with 22 bases between. CDR3 length equals 18 residues. CDR1 and CDR2 (germline): SGHRS, YFSETQ.

CDR3 DNA sequence: TGTGCCTGGAGTCTAAGGGCTGTCCACGCTTTCTTT. Amino acids: CAWSLRAVHAFF. The rearrangement links TRBV30 to TRBJ1-1; no firm D call. Germline assignment: CDR1 GTSNPN and CDR2 SVGIG (reference sequence). This CDR3 has 12 residues. V was shortened by 2 bases and J by 11 bases, with 15 bases between the two germline ends.

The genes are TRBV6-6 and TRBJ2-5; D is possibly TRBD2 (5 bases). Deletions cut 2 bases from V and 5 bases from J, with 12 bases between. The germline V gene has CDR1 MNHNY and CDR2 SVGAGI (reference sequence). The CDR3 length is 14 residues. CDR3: CASSYVGERETQYF. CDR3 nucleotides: TGTGCCAGCAGTTACGTGGGAGAAAGGGAGACCCAGTACTTC.

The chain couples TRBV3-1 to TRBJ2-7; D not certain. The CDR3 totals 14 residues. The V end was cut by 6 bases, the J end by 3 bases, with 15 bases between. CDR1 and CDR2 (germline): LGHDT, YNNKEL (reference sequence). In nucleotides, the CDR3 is TGTGCCAGCAGGCCGGGTATATCGGACTACGAGCAGTACTTC. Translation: CASRPGISDYEQYF.

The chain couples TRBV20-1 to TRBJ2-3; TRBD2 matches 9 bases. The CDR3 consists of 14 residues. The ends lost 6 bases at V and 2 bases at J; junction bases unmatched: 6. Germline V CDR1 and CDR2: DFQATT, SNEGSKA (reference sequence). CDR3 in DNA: TGCAGTGCGGCACTAGCGGGCCCCACAGATACGCAGTATTTT. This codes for CSAALAGPTDTQYF.

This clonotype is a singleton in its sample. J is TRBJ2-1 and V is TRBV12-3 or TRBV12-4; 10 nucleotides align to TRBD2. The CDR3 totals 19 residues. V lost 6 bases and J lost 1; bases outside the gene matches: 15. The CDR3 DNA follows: TGTGCCAGCAGATACCGGATAGCTAGCGGGAGTAGATCCTACAATGAGCAGTTCTTC. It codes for CASRYRIASGSRSYNEQFF.